This TCR beta chain was sequenced in a study of human T cells and chemical hapten exposure. Background on the study: Weekly scalp doses of diphenylcyclopropenone were given to patients during the roughly 24-week study.

Per the germline V gene, CDR1 is MNHEY and CDR2 is SVGEGT. This CDR3 is built from 16 residues. V gave up 4 bases and J gave up 2 bases; unmatched junction bases: 6. Individual cDNA molecules (in the library) carried attached unique molecular identifiers. MiXCR was run by TCRdb on the RACE reads, yielding one entry per CDR3 protein. Among roughly 380,000 distinct CDR3 sequences listed, roughly 5% were seen once. Time point noted: pre-sensitization, week 0. Sample treatment: therapeutic diphenylcyclopropenone sensitization with weekly scalp DPC. The sequences come from whole blood, collected in connection with sensitization to the hapten diphenylcyclopropenone (DPC). This clonotype was obtained from a woman in her forties or fifties with alopecia areata. Some clones in this sample may be carry-over from other donors' samples. This chain uses TRBV6-2 or TRBV6-3 with TRBJ2-2; 8 bases line up with TRBD1. The DNA of the CDR3 is TGTGCCAGCAGTTTCCCCAGGGGGCTAAACACCGGGGAGCTGTTTTTT. It is translated as CASSFPRGLNTGELFF.